In this sample, the clone carrying this T cell receptor (beta chain) turned up once. Its antigen is as yet unknown. At collection, donors were nominally healthy, but unrecorded immune exposures were probable. These data come from a study of cytomegalovirus exposure and HLA in healthy donors. Study information: Sequencing of around 200 million T cells in an earlier analysis found more than 100 million unique TCR beta sequences. Findings and caveats of the study: For most TCR sequences rarity was the rule, although some public TCRs occurred in many donors. Reported performance of the classifier showed diagnosis of cytomegalovirus status with high specificity and sensitivity.

The PCR contained 60 Vbeta and 13 Jbeta primers. Data came from immunoSEQ multiplex PCR; TCRdb stores just in-frame clones and leaves some out. Of some 150,000 clones in the sample, 82% were seen once. Germline lookup yields CDR1 MNHEY and CDR2 SVGAGI. The J segment lost 6 bases and the V segment lost 1 base, leaving 3 bases of the junction unmatched. The CDR3 spans 15 residues. Material: PBMCs. The receptor comes from a man aged 30 to 39 in good health and CMV-seropositive. The J gene is TRBJ1-6, the V gene TRBV6-5; 7 bases agree with TRBD1. For the CDR3, the DNA is TGTGCCAGCAGTTACTATCAGGGGGGTAATTCACCCCTCCACTTT. It is translated as CASSYYQGGNSPLHF.